A selection of T cell receptor beta chains follows, all from one sample in a study of cytomegalovirus exposure and HLA in healthy donors. The data were produced by immunoSEQ multiplex PCR, yet TCRdb's version contains in-frame clones alone and is incomplete. This table has about 260,000 clones, approximately 84% appearing once. Input material: PBMCs. These receptors came from a woman between 40 and 55 years old in good health and CMV-seropositive. Both conserved end residues are part of each CDR3. The D gene is left open where the match is weak. Some rows have no size entry. The others give once, few or many, or a class for an expanded clone.

cdr3_aa cdr3_nt v_call clone_size d_call j_call
CASSSPGQFYNEQFF TGTGCCAGCAGCTCTCCGGGACAGTTTTACAATGAGCAGTTCTTC TRBV6-5 . TRBD1 TRBJ2-1
CASSKSTSGRSDTQYF TGTGCCAGCAGCAAGTCGACTAGCGGGAGGTCAGATACGCAGTATTTT TRBV25-1 . TRBD2 TRBJ2-3
CAITDGTSGSGTGELFF TGTGCCATCACCGACGGGACTAGCGGGAGTGGCACCGGGGAGCTGTTTTTT TRBV10-3 . TRBD2 TRBJ2-2
CSVEDLLLVQETQYF TGCAGCGTTGAAGATCTCTTACTAGTCCAAGAGACCCAGTACTTC TRBV29-1 . . TRBJ2-5
CAWSVYWGAYEQYF TGTGCCTGGAGTGTTTATTGGGGGGCCTACGAGCAGTACTTC TRBV30 . . TRBJ2-7
CASSLVGGVFADTQYF TGTGCCAGCAGCTTAGTTGGAGGGGTGTTCGCAGATACGCAGTATTTT TRBV7-3 . . TRBJ2-3
CASTPWGTGGAGELFF TGTGCCAGCACTCCATGGGGGACAGGGGGTGCTGGGGAGCTGTTTTTT TRBV27 few TRBD1 TRBJ2-2
CAWIRPENGYTF TGTGCCTGGATTCGTCCAGAAAATGGCTACACCTTC TRBV30 . . TRBJ1-2
CASSKGQQVSYEQYF TGTGCCAGCAGCAAGGGACAGCAAGTCTCCTACGAGCAGTACTTC TRBV6-5 . TRBD1 TRBJ2-7
CASSLAGANVLTF TGTGCCAGCAGCTTAGCAGGGGCCAACGTCCTGACTTTC TRBV11-2 . . TRBJ2-6
CASSFSDRNTEAFF TGTGCCAGCAGCTTCTCTGACAGGAACACTGAAGCTTTCTTT TRBV7-2 . . TRBJ1-1
CASSYGGNYGYTF TGTGCCAGCAGTTATGGGGGGAACTATGGCTACACCTTC TRBV6-6 . . TRBJ1-2
CASSQRRTGGFTEAFF TGCGCCAGCAGCCAGAGGAGGACAGGGGGATTCACTGAAGCTTTCTTT TRBV4-3 . TRBD1 TRBJ1-1
CATSREKGADYGYTF TGTGCCACCAGCAGAGAGAAGGGGGCGGACTATGGCTACACCTTC TRBV15 . TRBD1 TRBJ1-2
CASSSQGRGNTEAFF TGTGCCAGCAGTTCACAGGGTCGGGGGAACACTGAAGCTTTCTTT TRBV28 once . TRBJ1-1
CATSGNYGYTF TGTGCCACCTCAGGAAACTATGGCTACACCTTC TRBV6-5 . . TRBJ1-2
CASSPVGDLTDTQYF TGTGCCAGTAGCCCCGTGGGAGACCTCACAGATACGCAGTATTTT TRBV19 . . TRBJ2-3
CASSNMGLGGYNEQFF TGTGCCAGCAGCAACATGGGACTTGGCGGGTACAATGAGCAGTTCTTC TRBV21-1 . . TRBJ2-1
CASSLAGVQPQHF TGTGCCAGCAGCTTGGCCGGGGTTCAGCCCCAGCATTTT TRBV5-6 . . TRBJ1-5
CASSPIAGEMGLQTQYF TGTGCCAGTAGTCCAATAGCGGGAGAGATGGGACTGCAGACCCAGTACTTC TRBV19 . TRBD2 TRBJ2-5
CASKREARGETQYF TGTGCCAGCAAACGGGAGGCCCGGGGAGAGACCCAGTACTTC TRBV27 . TRBD2 TRBJ2-5
CAFRVLGANVLTF TGTGCATTCAGGGTTCTAGGGGCCAACGTCCTGACTTTC TRBV5-4 few . TRBJ2-6
CASSPGQGFSNYEQYF TGTGCCAGCAGTCCTGGACAGGGGTTTTCAAACTACGAGCAGTACTTC TRBV27 . TRBD1 TRBJ2-7
CASSEGLAGGHEQYF TGTGCCAGCAGTGAAGGACTAGCGGGAGGCCACGAGCAGTACTTC TRBV2 . TRBD2 TRBJ2-7
CASRSTGTGVGGQYF TGTGCCAGCAGAAGCACCGGGACAGGGGTTGGCGGGCAGTACTTC TRBV6-5 . TRBD1 TRBJ2-7
CASSWTVGETQYF TGTGCCAGCAGCTGGACAGTAGGGGAGACCCAGTACTTC TRBV7-2 . . TRBJ2-5
CASSLAEPEQYF TGTGCCAGCAGCTTAGCGGAGCCCGAGCAGTACTTC TRBV7-2 . . TRBJ2-7
CASSLRPGAPGSYNEQFF TGTGCCAGCAGCTTACGCCCAGGGGCCCCTGGCTCCTACAATGAGCAGTTCTTC TRBV7-9 few . TRBJ2-1
CASSPQGMTGIGYTF TGCGCCAGCAGCCCCCAGGGGATGACGGGGATAGGCTACACCTTC TRBV5-1 . . TRBJ1-2
CASSSTNKNTEAFF TGTGCCAGCAGTTCGACTAACAAGAACACTGAAGCTTTCTTT TRBV27 . . TRBJ1-1
CASSWGPGQGANEQYF TGTGCCAGCAGCTGGGGCCCGGGACAGGGTGCTAACGAGCAGTACTTC TRBV11-2 . TRBD1 TRBJ2-7
CASAGTAGNTIYF TGCGCCAGCGCCGGGACAGCTGGAAACACCATATATTTT TRBV23-1 once TRBD1 TRBJ1-3
CASSLGDSLAGLPQHF TGTGCCAGCAGCTTAGGGGACAGCCTGGCGGGGTTGCCCCAGCATTTT TRBV7-9 . TRBD1 TRBJ1-5